This T cell receptor (beta chain) stems from a study of cytomegalovirus exposure and HLA in healthy donors (dated by TCRdb to the late 2010s). A note on the overall study: An earlier analysis of some 550 of the donors reported about 290 Gb of sequence data and about 100 million unique TCR beta sequences from some 180 million T cells. Genome-wide SNP genotypes for about 60% of the roughly 700 donors were used in a later genetic analysis, which treated that subset as a discovery cohort. The study combined high-throughput TCR immunosequencing, statistical association of individual TCRs with disease status, and machine learning to predict cytomegalovirus infection status. Donor age, sex, ethnicity and CMV serostatus were compiled alongside the repertoire data. In a later analysis, previously published TCR beta repertoires from 500 to 750 donors were re-analyzed and high-resolution HLA genotyping was added so that TCR occurrence patterns could be studied. To decide whether each TCR beta V gene segment behaved as functional or pseudogenic, an earlier analysis of several hundred of the donors relied on high-throughput TCR beta sequencing. A few DR-DQ haplotypes were handled as single units for association and clustering because linkage in the cohort was strong. The study profiled the T cell repertoires of 500 to 800 subjects by immunosequencing and related them to cytomegalovirus serostatus. An early release that covered some 640 HLA-typed donors contained approximately 300 gigabases of sequencing data and around 80 million unique TCR sequences. All discovery cohort repertoires had been generated using a single sequencing platform. The study aimed to test whether cataloging public T cell receptors could reveal signatures of past pathogen exposure. The number of typed donors differed by locus: about 620-640 for A, B, C, DRB1 and DQB1; approximately 520 for DQA1; around 580 for DPA1; and roughly 470 for DPB1. In addition to the first cohort of 650 to 750 subjects, a separate validation cohort of approximately 110 different subjects was used. Class I and class II HLA loci were covered by the typing at four-digit resolution. Among a few hundred genotyped donors of the cohort, an average of about 240,000 unique TCR beta nucleotide sequences were sequenced per donor, roughly 18% of them non-productive. The genetic ancestry cluster associated with self-reported Caucasian donors included 81% of the roughly 410 genotyped donors. Rather than using new phenotypic data, the later analysis identified candidate immune exposures from TCR beta sequences and from how often those sequences occurred across donors.

CDR1 SGHRS and CDR2 YFSETQ are derived from the germline V gene. For this chain, trimming is 5 bases at the V end and 3 bases at the J end, and the number of junction bases without a gene match is 9. Measured from the cysteine to the phenylalanine, the CDR3 is 15 residues long. CDR3 DNA is the only sequence kept; it has 45 bases, read in frame from the first base. Study-level results and caveats: In a later analysis, most CMV-associated TCR beta chains were found to appear HLA-restricted, with HLA associations seemingly driven largely by CMV exposure. Specific HLA alleles were associated with 15,000 to 20,000 TCR beta sequences at a false discovery rate of 0.05 in a later analysis. Some IMGT-functional V segments, including TRBV6-2 and TRBV6-3, could not be distinguished by the 87-base-pair reads and were therefore excluded. Assigning TCR associations to individual alleles was difficult when HLA alleles, especially DR and DQ, strongly co-occurred. Linkage disequilibrium might explain the correlated functional status among segregating V segments, but an unknown experimental factor could not be excluded. Because counts were too low, seventeen rarely observed V segments, including chromosome 9 orphons, were excluded from the earlier analysis of some 590 of the donors. In the study, approximately 160 TCR beta chains were listed as associated with cytomegalovirus. In a later analysis, several top co-occurrence clusters were reported to appear linked to parvovirus B19, influenza, CMV and Epstein-Barr virus. According to the authors, the approach could potentially be generalized to other disease states and immunological phenotypes. The classifier was reported to diagnose cytomegalovirus status with high specificity and sensitivity in both the original cohort and the validation cohort. Compared with equally common non-associated chains, HLA-associated TCR beta chains in a later analysis were more clonally expanded and had lower generation probabilities. A group of highly shared sequence variants was considered likely to be a technical artifact of the sequencing pipeline. A further reported finding was that TCR beta sequences accurately predicted the HLA-A and HLA-B alleles for most subjects in the first cohort. A later analysis found that TCR association rates varied across HLA loci, with DRB1 alleles showing the most associated TCRs and HLA-C alleles the fewest. In vitro tests confirmed that a few of the cytomegalovirus-associated TCR beta chains recognize cytomegalovirus antigens. Because HLA typing was missing for some donors at each locus, association tests included only the typed subset. Most TCR sequences were seen in very few donors, while some public TCRs were found in many individuals. Sequencing depth was assumed to be roughly uniform across donors in the presence/absence analyses, though that assumption may not hold. In a later genetic analysis, a missense DCLRE1C variant was associated with V-gene and J-gene trimming of TCR beta chains, and the association was replicated in an independent cohort. Broadly in line with IMGT annotations, most TCR beta V segments showed up in productive rearrangements about 87% or about 30% of the time in an earlier analysis of several hundred of the donors. CMV serostatus was the only immune exposure information available for the cohort. In a later genetic analysis, fewer N-insertions in productive TCRs were reported among donors in an Asian-associated ancestry cluster than the roughly 640-donor mean. The cohort was sequenced for TCR beta chains only, and without alpha or paired-chain data the features that could be detected were limited.

The method behind the library was the immunoSEQ multiplex PCR assay. A mixture of 60 forward primers for TCR Vbeta segments and 13 reverse primers for TCR Jbeta segments was used in the multiplex PCR. The CDR3 region of rearranged TCR beta genes was amplified from genomic DNA with a multiplex PCR assay. The amplified TCR beta libraries were sequenced on the Illumina HiSeq System as 87-base-pair reads. Per the authors' processing: Across the roughly 640 repertoires, a later analysis counted about 81 million unique TCR beta chains, roughly 11 million of which were shared by at least two donors. Raw reads were error-corrected and collapsed into unique sequences with a nearest-neighbor algorithm that merged closely related sequences to remove PCR and sequencing errors. V, D and J gene segments were assigned by aligning CDR3 sequences to IMGT reference sequences. Each retained sequence needed at least a six-nucleotide match to both a V gene segment and a J gene segment. Rearrangements were classified as productive when the CDR3 lacked stop codons and remained in frame with V and J, and all other rearrangements were classified as non-productive. CDR3 was defined by IMGT convention, running from the second conserved V-encoded cysteine to the conserved J-encoded phenylalanine. The earlier analysis of roughly 590 of the donors excluded sequences that lacked an unambiguous match to a single V gene segment. An earlier analysis of 587 of the donors classified V segments as functional when productive rearrangements were above 56.7% and as segregating when the standard deviation between donors was above 5%. A statistical classification framework was developed to diagnose cytomegalovirus status using the catalog of TCR beta chain sequences. V and J gene assignment, in a later analysis, came from comparing TCR nucleotide sequences with IMGT/GENE-DB human TR gene sequences. In a later analysis, CDR3 sequences and most-parsimonious VDJ recombination scenarios were assigned using the TCRdist pipeline. In a later analysis, each TCR beta chain was defined by its CDR3 amino acid sequence together with its V-gene family, and reads without a unique V-gene family were excluded. As a way to deal with suspected cross-contamination and a sequencing artifact, a later analysis dropped under 600 nucleotide sequences that were highly shared and had low generation probability. In a later analysis, a clonal expansion index was calculated for each public chain from normalized within-repertoire ranks of inferred template counts. In a later analysis, generation probabilities were computed with a VDJ recombination model fitted to out-of-frame rearrangements, and the resulting probabilities were checked against IGoR. In a later analysis, TCR-TCR, TCR-HLA and TCR-CMV co-occurrence was scored with hypergeometric tests, and a repertoire-size bias correction was applied to TCR pairs. A later analysis estimated false discovery rates by permuting HLA or CMV assignments 20 times. In a later analysis, co-occurring TCRs were grouped with DBSCAN, and TCRdist sequence similarity was added when clustering was performed within HLA-allele-positive subsets. Repertoires with fewer than 30,000 or more than 120,000 public chains, plus five repertoires with anomalous nucleotide sharing, were excluded from co-occurrence clustering. Imported from immuneACCESS, the table was reduced by TCRdb to in-frame sequences with V and J called. These copies leave out some clones; in studies compared against another copy, an unresolved V gene accounts for under half, and the cause of the remainder is not known. V and J calls plus clone size are reproduced from that table; the DNA served to infer D and trimming. Recorded for this sample are about 89,000 clones; roughly 70% of them occurred a single time. Under 2% of the sample belongs to the ten largest clones.

The count of this clone is one. Its specific antigen is unknown. Base-call qualities are not available, and no considerably larger clone is one nucleotide away. In total, approximately 700 healthy bone marrow donors made up the cohort. Cohort members were all nominally healthy when sampled, although unrecorded immune exposures were likely present. The donor was CMV seronegative and belonged to the group of around 350 seronegative cohort members. A peripheral blood sample was collected from each donor, and TCR beta sequencing was performed on peripheral blood mononuclear cells. Genomic DNA was extracted from the blood cell samples with the Qiagen DNeasy Blood Extraction Kit.

The receptor was derived from a male donor in good health and CMV-seronegative. The chain is made from TRBV5-1 and TRBJ2-5; 8 central bases correspond to TRBD1. Sequencing used PBMCs. In nucleotide form, the sequence is TGCGCCAGCAGTCGTACCGGGACAGGAGAAGAGACCCAGTACTTC. It translates to CASSRTGTGEETQYF.